This is a list of T cell receptor beta chains from one sample in a study of cytomegalovirus exposure and HLA in healthy donors. Assay: immunoSEQ multiplex PCR; the TCRdb copy retains only in-frame clones and omits some. The data hold 150,000 to 250,000 clones, with around 83% observed a single time. Sequenced input: PBMCs. The receptors were gathered from a woman aged 45-60 years in good health and CMV-seropositive. Both conserved end residues are part of each CDR3. A D gene is named only where the DNA matches it firmly. Clone size is stated in some rows and not others, as once, few, many or a class when expanded.

>.|TRBV5-4|.|TRBJ1-2
CASSSLGAGVNYGYTF
TGTGCCAGCAGCTCCCTGGGGGCAGGGGTGAACTATGGCTACACCTTC
>.|TRBV28|.|TRBJ1-3
CASSLLGRGGNTIYF
TGTGCCAGCAGTTTACTGGGCAGGGGTGGAAACACCATATATTTT
>.|TRBV19|TRBD2|TRBJ2-7
CASSIGAGFSYEQYF
TGTGCCAGTAGTATCGGAGCGGGATTTTCCTACGAGCAGTACTTC
>.|TRBV9|TRBD1|TRBJ2-2
CASSLGQGDTGELFF
TGTGCCAGCAGCCTGGGACAGGGCGACACCGGGGAGCTGTTTTTT
>once|TRBV5-6|TRBD2|TRBJ2-7
CASRAGLAGAYEQYF
TGTGCCAGCAGAGCGGGACTAGCGGGGGCCTACGAGCAGTACTTC
>.|TRBV10-1|TRBD1|TRBJ2-1
CASSGLARRDRGSYNEQFF
TGCGCCAGCAGTGGCCTGGCCCGCCGGGACAGGGGCTCCTACAATGAGCAGTTCTTC
>.|TRBV5-1|TRBD1|TRBJ2-5
CASSPTTGGETQYF
TGCGCCAGCAGCCCTACGACAGGGGGAGAGACCCAGTACTTC
>.|TRBV7-8|.|TRBJ1-5
CASSTPTGPYSNQPQHF
TGTGCCAGCAGCACACCAACAGGGCCCTATAGCAATCAGCCCCAGCATTTT
>.|TRBV9|.|TRBJ1-4
CASSPAGGTKEKLFF
TGTGCCAGCAGCCCCGCGGGGGGGACAAAGGAAAAACTGTTTTTT
>.|TRBV5-1|TRBD2|TRBJ2-1
CASSSKSGGLYNEQFF
TGCGCCAGCAGCTCAAAAAGCGGGGGGCTCTACAATGAGCAGTTCTTC
>.|TRBV10-3|.|TRBJ1-6
CAISAREVDSPLHF
TGTGCCATCAGTGCCCGTGAGGTGGATTCACCCCTCCACTTT
>.|TRBV7-3|TRBD1|TRBJ2-7
CASSSGTGGGYEQYF
TGTGCCAGCAGCTCCGGGACAGGGGGCGGGTACGAGCAGTACTTC
>once|TRBV6-4|TRBD2|TRBJ2-3
CASSILAGGNTQYF
TGTGCCAGCAGTATCCTAGCGGGAGGAAATACGCAGTATTTT
>.|TRBV11-2|.|TRBJ1-5
CASSLGTGGNQPQHF
TGTGCCAGCAGCTTAGGTACTGGAGGCAATCAGCCCCAGCATTTT
>.|TRBV10-2|TRBD1|TRBJ1-6
CASSEPATGKNSPLHF
TGCGCCAGCAGTGAACCCGCGACAGGGAAAAATTCACCCCTCCACTTT
>.|TRBV6-1|.|TRBJ1-6
CASSSDGQSLFPLHF
TGTGCCAGCAGTTCCGACGGACAGTCTCTCTTCCCCCTCCACTTT
>once|TRBV30|.|TRBJ1-5
CAWSGPGGDQPQHF
TGTGCCTGGAGTGGACCCGGGGGGGATCAGCCCCAGCATTTT
>.|TRBV5-4|.|TRBJ2-1
CASSLRFSSYNEQFF
TGTGCCAGCAGCCTCAGGTTTAGCTCCTACAATGAGCAGTTCTTC